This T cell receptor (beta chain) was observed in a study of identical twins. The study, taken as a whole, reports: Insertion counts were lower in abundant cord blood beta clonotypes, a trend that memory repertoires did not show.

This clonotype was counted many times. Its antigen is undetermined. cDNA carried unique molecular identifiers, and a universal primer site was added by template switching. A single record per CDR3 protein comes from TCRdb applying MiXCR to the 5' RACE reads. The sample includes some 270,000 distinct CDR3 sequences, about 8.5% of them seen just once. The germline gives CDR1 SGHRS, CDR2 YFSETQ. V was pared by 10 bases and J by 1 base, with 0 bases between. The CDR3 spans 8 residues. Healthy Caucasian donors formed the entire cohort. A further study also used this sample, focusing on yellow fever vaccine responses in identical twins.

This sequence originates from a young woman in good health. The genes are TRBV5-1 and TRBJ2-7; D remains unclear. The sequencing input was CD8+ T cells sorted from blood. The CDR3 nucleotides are TGCGCCTCCTACGAGCAGTACTTC. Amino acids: CASYEQYF.